Listed below are T cell receptor beta chains from one sample, sequenced in a study of T cells in Graves' hyperthyroidism and ophthalmopathy. Each CDR3 protein is one row after TCRdb ran MiXCR on the multiplex PCR reads. The sample has almost 600,000 distinct CDR3 sequences, more than 45% seen once. The specimen was peripheral blood or thyroid tissue (not recorded which). These receptors all come from a woman younger than 35 with Graves' hyperthyroidism. The CDR3 runs from the conserved cysteine through the conserved F or W. The D gene is left open where the match is weak. Clone size is given for some rows only: seen once, a few or many times, or a class if the clone is expanded.

clone size: NA
V gene: TRBV29-1
J gene: TRBJ1-5
D gene: TRBD1
CDR3 DNA: TGCAGCGCTAGACAGGGTGACGGCAATCAGCCCCAGCATTTT
CDR3 protein: CSARQGDGNQPQHF

clone size: many
V gene: TRBV4-2
J gene: TRBJ2-5
D gene: TRBD2
CDR3 DNA: TGTGCCAGCAGCCCCGGACTAGCGGGAGCGTACCAAGAGACCCAGTACTTC
CDR3 protein: CASSPGLAGAYQETQYF

clone size: many
V gene: TRBV15
J gene: TRBJ2-6
D gene: NA
CDR3 DNA: TGTGCCACCTCGAGGGGCGCCTCTGGGGCCAACGTCCTGACTTTC
CDR3 protein: CATSRGASGANVLTF

clone size: NA
V gene: TRBV24-1
J gene: TRBJ1-5
D gene: TRBD1
CDR3 DNA: TGTGCCACCAGCGTACCGGGACAGGGTGATCAGCCCCAGCATTTT
CDR3 protein: CATSVPGQGDQPQHF

clone size: NA
V gene: TRBV9
J gene: TRBJ2-3
D gene: NA
CDR3 DNA: TGTGCCAGCAGCGGCGGGGCCGTCACAGATACGCAGTATTTT
CDR3 protein: CASSGGAVTDTQYF

clone size: many
V gene: TRBV6-2/TRBV6-3
J gene: TRBJ2-7
D gene: TRBD2
CDR3 DNA: TGTGCCAGCAGTTACTCGTTGTCTAGCGGGAATATGTACGAGCAGTACTTC
CDR3 protein: CASSYSLSSGNMYEQYF

clone size: NA
V gene: TRBV29-1
J gene: TRBJ1-2
D gene: TRBD1
CDR3 DNA: TGCAGCGCTGGGACAGCGCAATATGGCTACACCTTC
CDR3 protein: CSAGTAQYGYTF

clone size: many
V gene: TRBV24-1
J gene: TRBJ2-3
D gene: TRBD2
CDR3 DNA: TGTGCCACCAGTGGGACTAGCGGGAGCTCAGATACGCAGTATTTT
CDR3 protein: CATSGTSGSSDTQYF

clone size: many
V gene: TRBV5-6
J gene: TRBJ1-4
D gene: NA
CDR3 DNA: TGTGCCAGCCTCCTCAGGGGACCTAATGAAAAACTGTTTTTT
CDR3 protein: CASLLRGPNEKLFF

clone size: NA
V gene: TRBV10-3
J gene: TRBJ1-1
D gene: TRBD1
CDR3 DNA: TGTGCCATCACGGGACAGGTATCATTTGGGAACACTGAAGCTTTCTTT
CDR3 protein: CAITGQVSFGNTEAFF

clone size: NA
V gene: TRBV20-1
J gene: TRBJ2-3
D gene: NA
CDR3 DNA: TGCAGTGCTAGGTCGGAAAACACAGATACGCAGTATTTT
CDR3 protein: CSARSENTDTQYF

clone size: NA
V gene: TRBV19
J gene: TRBJ2-1
D gene: TRBD2
CDR3 DNA: TGTGCCAGTAGTCTTCGGACTAGCGGACCTTTGAATGAGCAGTTCTTC
CDR3 protein: CASSLRTSGPLNEQFF

clone size: many
V gene: TRBV7-9
J gene: TRBJ1-2
D gene: NA
CDR3 DNA: TGTGCCAGCACCCTGGTGACGGATTATGGCTACACCTTC
CDR3 protein: CASTLVTDYGYTF

clone size: many
V gene: TRBV18
J gene: TRBJ1-5
D gene: NA
CDR3 DNA: TGTGCCAGCTCACGGACAGACAAACAGCCCCAGCATTTT
CDR3 protein: CASSRTDKQPQHF

clone size: many
V gene: TRBV20-1
J gene: TRBJ2-5
D gene: NA
CDR3 DNA: TGCAGTGCTAGTGAGTTAGCGGAAATCCAAGAGACCCAGTACTTC
CDR3 protein: CSASELAEIQETQYF

clone size: NA
V gene: TRBV12-3/TRBV12-4
J gene: TRBJ2-5
D gene: NA
CDR3 DNA: TGTGCCAGCAGTTTGTGGGGATACTACGAGACCCAGTACTTC
CDR3 protein: CASSLWGYYETQYF

clone size: few
V gene: TRBV2
J gene: TRBJ2-3
D gene: TRBD2
CDR3 DNA: TGTGCCAGCAGTGAATACGCTAGCGGAACTGCCAAAGATACGCAGTATTTT
CDR3 protein: CASSEYASGTAKDTQYF

clone size: NA
V gene: TRBV29-1
J gene: TRBJ1-6
D gene: NA
CDR3 DNA: TGCAGCAGTTCCTCCCCTAATTCACCCCTCCACTTT
CDR3 protein: CSSSSPNSPLHF

clone size: NA
V gene: TRBV12-3/TRBV12-4
J gene: TRBJ1-6
D gene: TRBD1
CDR3 DNA: TGTGCCAGCAGTCCCGGGACAGGATATAATTCACCCCTCCACTTT
CDR3 protein: CASSPGTGYNSPLHF

clone size: NA
V gene: TRBV7-2
J gene: TRBJ2-7
D gene: TRBD1
CDR3 DNA: TGTGCCAGCAGCAGCGGACAGGGGGTCGCCGAGCAGTACTTC
CDR3 protein: CASSSGQGVAEQYF

clone size: many
V gene: TRBV7-9
J gene: TRBJ2-7
D gene: TRBD2
CDR3 DNA: TGTGCCAGCAGCTTAGCTAGCGGGAGGTATACCTACGAGCAGTACTTC
CDR3 protein: CASSLASGRYTYEQYF

clone size: NA
V gene: TRBV10-3
J gene: TRBJ2-5
D gene: TRBD1
CDR3 DNA: TGTGCCACCAGTAGACAGGGGGAGACCCAGTACTTC
CDR3 protein: CATSRQGETQYF

clone size: many
V gene: TRBV7-2
J gene: TRBJ2-5
D gene: TRBD2
CDR3 DNA: TGTGCCAGCAGCTTATGGGTAGCGGGAGGCCAAGAGACCCAGTACTTC
CDR3 protein: CASSLWVAGGQETQYF

clone size: many
V gene: TRBV4-3
J gene: TRBJ1-6
D gene: NA
CDR3 DNA: TGCGCCAGCAGCTTCTGGGGGGTCAATTCACCCCTCCACTTT
CDR3 protein: CASSFWGVNSPLHF

clone size: NA
V gene: TRBV5-1
J gene: TRBJ1-5
D gene: NA
CDR3 DNA: TGCGCCAGCAGCGGCGGGGCCGAGCATTTT
CDR3 protein: CASSGGAEHF

clone size: many
V gene: TRBV5-1
J gene: TRBJ1-1
D gene: TRBD1
CDR3 DNA: TGCGCCAGCAGCTTGGACAGGGGCGCATTCACTGAAGCTTTCTTT
CDR3 protein: CASSLDRGAFTEAFF

clone size: NA
V gene: TRBV6-6
J gene: TRBJ1-1
D gene: TRBD1
CDR3 DNA: TGTGCCAGCAGAACTGGACAGGGCGGAATCGTCGACACTGAAGCTTTCTTT
CDR3 protein: CASRTGQGGIVDTEAFF

clone size: NA
V gene: TRBV7-2
J gene: TRBJ1-1
D gene: NA
CDR3 DNA: TGTGCCAGCAGCACCCAGCGGGACAATTACCCTTTGGACACTGAAGCTTTCTTT
CDR3 protein: CASSTQRDNYPLDTEAFF

clone size: few
V gene: TRBV30
J gene: TRBJ2-7
D gene: NA
CDR3 DNA: TGTGCCTGGAGTCTTAGCTGGAGTTCCTACGAGCAGTACTTC
CDR3 protein: CAWSLSWSSYEQYF

clone size: few
V gene: TRBV15
J gene: TRBJ1-1
D gene: NA
CDR3 DNA: TGTGCCACCAGTAGGGGGTCGGGCACGGAAGCTTTCTTT
CDR3 protein: CATSRGSGTEAFF

clone size: many
V gene: TRBV15
J gene: TRBJ2-7
D gene: TRBD1
CDR3 DNA: TGTGCCACCAGCACAGGACAGGGGAACTACGAGCAGTACTTC
CDR3 protein: CATSTGQGNYEQYF

clone size: once
V gene: TRBV5-1
J gene: TRBJ1-1
D gene: TRBD1
CDR3 DNA: TGTGCCTGCAATCCGGGACAGGGGGGTACTGAAGCTTTCTTT
CDR3 protein: CACNPGQGGTEAFF

clone size: NA
V gene: TRBV7-2
J gene: TRBJ2-7
D gene: NA
CDR3 DNA: TGTGCCAGCAACTTAGAGTCTACCGAGCAGTACTTC
CDR3 protein: CASNLESTEQYF

clone size: once
V gene: TRBV7-9
J gene: TRBJ1-1
D gene: NA
CDR3 DNA: TGTGCCAGCAGGTCCGCGGTCTTGAACACTGAAGCTTTCTTT
CDR3 protein: CASRSAVLNTEAFF

clone size: many
V gene: TRBV28
J gene: TRBJ2-7
D gene: TRBD2
CDR3 DNA: TGTGCCAGCAGGGGGTGGACTAGCGAGTCCTACGAGCAGTACTTC
CDR3 protein: CASRGWTSESYEQYF

clone size: many
V gene: TRBV7-9
J gene: TRBJ1-3
D gene: NA
CDR3 DNA: TGTGCCAGCAGCTTATTGTCGAGCTCTGGAAACACCATATATTTT
CDR3 protein: CASSLLSSSGNTIYF

clone size: many
V gene: TRBV20-1
J gene: TRBJ2-7
D gene: NA
CDR3 DNA: TGCAGTGCTAGAGAACAGGGCGGCAGCTACGAGCAGTACTTC
CDR3 protein: CSAREQGGSYEQYF

clone size: NA
V gene: TRBV29-1
J gene: TRBJ1-1
D gene: TRBD1
CDR3 DNA: TGCAGCGTTGAGGACAGGGGGGAAGCTTTCTTT
CDR3 protein: CSVEDRGEAFF

clone size: NA
V gene: TRBV24-1
J gene: TRBJ2-2
D gene: TRBD1
CDR3 DNA: TGTGCCACCAGTGATTTGACGCCGTCCGGGACAGGAGAGGGCGGGGAGCTGTTTTTT
CDR3 protein: CATSDLTPSGTGEGGELFF

clone size: NA
V gene: TRBV15
J gene: TRBJ1-5
D gene: TRBD1
CDR3 DNA: TGTGCCACCAGCAGTGATACAGGGGTACGCAATCAGCCCCAGCATTTT
CDR3 protein: CATSSDTGVRNQPQHF

clone size: many
V gene: TRBV19
J gene: TRBJ1-1
D gene: TRBD1
CDR3 DNA: TGTGCCAGTAGTCCCAAACAGGGGATGAACACTGAAGCTTTCTTT
CDR3 protein: CASSPKQGMNTEAFF

clone size: NA
V gene: TRBV2
J gene: TRBJ1-2
D gene: NA
CDR3 DNA: TGTGCCAGCAGTCAGGGTTGGCCCTACACCTTC
CDR3 protein: CASSQGWPYTF

clone size: NA
V gene: TRBV29-1
J gene: TRBJ2-6
D gene: TRBD1
CDR3 DNA: TGCAGCGTTGAATCCGGGACAGGGACGTTTGGGGCCAACGTCCTGACTTTC
CDR3 protein: CSVESGTGTFGANVLTF

clone size: NA
V gene: TRBV7-9
J gene: TRBJ2-2
D gene: TRBD1
CDR3 DNA: TGTGCCAGCAGCTCTGACAGGGATTATACCACCGGGGAGCTGTTTTTT
CDR3 protein: CASSSDRDYTTGELFF